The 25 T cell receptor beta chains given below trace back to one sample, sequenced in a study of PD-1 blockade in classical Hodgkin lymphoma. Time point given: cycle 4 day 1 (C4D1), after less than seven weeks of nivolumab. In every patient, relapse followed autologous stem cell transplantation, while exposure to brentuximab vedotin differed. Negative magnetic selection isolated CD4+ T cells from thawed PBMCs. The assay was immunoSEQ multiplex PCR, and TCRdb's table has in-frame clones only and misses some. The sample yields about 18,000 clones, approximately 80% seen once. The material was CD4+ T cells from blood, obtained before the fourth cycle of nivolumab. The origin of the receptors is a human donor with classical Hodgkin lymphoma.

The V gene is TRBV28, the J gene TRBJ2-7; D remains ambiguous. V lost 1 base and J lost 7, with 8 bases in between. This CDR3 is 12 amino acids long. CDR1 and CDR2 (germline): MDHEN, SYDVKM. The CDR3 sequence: CASSLLGLEQYF. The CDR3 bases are TGTGCCAGCAGTTTATTGGGCCTGGAGCAGTACTTC. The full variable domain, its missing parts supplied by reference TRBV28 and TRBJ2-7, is DVKVTQSSRYLVKRTGEKVFLECVQDMDHENMFWYRQDPGLGLRLIYFSYDVKMKEKGDIPEGYSVSREKKERFSLILESASTNQTSMYLCASSLLGLEQYFGPGTRLTVT.

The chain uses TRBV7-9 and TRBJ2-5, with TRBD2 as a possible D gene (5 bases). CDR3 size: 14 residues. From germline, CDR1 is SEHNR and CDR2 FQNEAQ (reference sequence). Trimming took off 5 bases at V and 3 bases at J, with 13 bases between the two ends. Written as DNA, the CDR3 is TGTGCCAGCAGCCGGGGTGGAGGTAAAGAGACCCAGTACTTC. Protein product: CASSRGGGKETQYF.

The CDR3 nucleotides are TGCGCCAGCAGCCAAGGAACTAGCGGGAGTATCAACACCGGGGAGCTGTTTTTT. Translation gives CASSQGTSGSINTGELFF. The V gene is TRBV4-1, the J gene TRBJ2-2; the match to TRBD2 covers 11 bases. Trimming cost V 1 base and J 2 bases; bases outside gene matches: 6. Germline CDR1 reads MGHRA; CDR2 reads YSYEKL. The CDR3 loop spans 18 amino acids.

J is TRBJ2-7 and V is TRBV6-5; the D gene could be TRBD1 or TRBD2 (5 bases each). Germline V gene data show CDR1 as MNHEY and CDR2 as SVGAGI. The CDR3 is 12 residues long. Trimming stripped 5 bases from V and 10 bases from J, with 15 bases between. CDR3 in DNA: TGTGCCAGCAGTCGGCCCACGGGGCTCCAGTACTTC. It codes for CASSRPTGLQYF.

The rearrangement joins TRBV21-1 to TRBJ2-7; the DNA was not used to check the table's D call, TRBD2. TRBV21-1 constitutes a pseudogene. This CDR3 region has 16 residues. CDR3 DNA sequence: TGTGCCAGCAGCAAAGGGTCCGGCGGGATACCCTACGAGCAGTACTTC. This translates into CASSKGSGGIPYEQYF.

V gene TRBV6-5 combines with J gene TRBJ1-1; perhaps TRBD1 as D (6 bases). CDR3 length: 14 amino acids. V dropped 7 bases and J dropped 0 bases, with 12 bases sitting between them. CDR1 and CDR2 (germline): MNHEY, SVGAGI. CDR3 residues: CASKETGLNTEAFF. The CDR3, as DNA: TGTGCCAGCAAGGAAACAGGGCTGAACACTGAAGCTTTCTTT.

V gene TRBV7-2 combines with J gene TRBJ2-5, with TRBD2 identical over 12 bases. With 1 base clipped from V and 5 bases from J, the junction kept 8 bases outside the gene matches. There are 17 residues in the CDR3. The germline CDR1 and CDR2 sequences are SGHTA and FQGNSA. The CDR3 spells CASSLVGTSGFGETQYF. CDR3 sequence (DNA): TGTGCCAGCAGCTTAGTGGGGACTAGCGGGTTTGGTGAGACCCAGTACTTC.

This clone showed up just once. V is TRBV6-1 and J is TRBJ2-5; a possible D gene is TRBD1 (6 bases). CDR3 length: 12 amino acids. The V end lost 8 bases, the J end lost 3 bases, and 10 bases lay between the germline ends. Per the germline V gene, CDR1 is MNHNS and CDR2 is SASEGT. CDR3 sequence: CASRHREETQYF. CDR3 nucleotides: TGTGCCAGCCGGCACAGGGAAGAGACCCAGTACTTC.

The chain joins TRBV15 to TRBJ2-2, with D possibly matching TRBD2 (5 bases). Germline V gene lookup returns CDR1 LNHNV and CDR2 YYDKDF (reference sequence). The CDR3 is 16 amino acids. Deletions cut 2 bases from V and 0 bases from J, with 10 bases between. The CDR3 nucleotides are TGTGCCACCAGCAGACCTACCGGGGCGAACACCGGGGAGCTGTTTTTT. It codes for CATSRPTGANTGELFF.

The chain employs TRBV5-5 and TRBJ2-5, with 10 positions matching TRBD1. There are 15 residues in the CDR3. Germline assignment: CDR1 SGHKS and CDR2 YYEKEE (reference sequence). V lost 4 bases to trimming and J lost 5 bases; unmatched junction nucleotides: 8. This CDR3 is CASSTPTGGSETQYF. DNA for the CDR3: TGTGCCAGCAGCACGCCGACAGGGGGCTCGGAGACCCAGTACTTC. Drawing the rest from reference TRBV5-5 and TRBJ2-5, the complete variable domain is DAGVTQSPTHLIKTRGQQVTLRCSPISGHKSVSWYQQVLGQGPQFIFQYYEKEERGRGNFPDRFSARQFPNYSSELNVNALLLGDSALYLCASSTPTGGSETQYFGPGTRLLVL.

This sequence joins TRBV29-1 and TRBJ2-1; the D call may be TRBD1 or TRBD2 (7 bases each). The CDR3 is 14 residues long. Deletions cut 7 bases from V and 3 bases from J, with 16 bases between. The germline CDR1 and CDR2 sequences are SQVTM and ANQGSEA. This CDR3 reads CSALRGGGYNEQFF. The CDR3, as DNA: TGCAGCGCACTCAGGGGGGGAGGCTACAATGAGCAGTTCTTC.

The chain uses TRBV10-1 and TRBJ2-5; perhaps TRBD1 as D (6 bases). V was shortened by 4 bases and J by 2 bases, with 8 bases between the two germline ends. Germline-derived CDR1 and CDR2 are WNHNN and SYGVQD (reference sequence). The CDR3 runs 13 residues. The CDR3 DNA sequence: TGCGCCAGCAGTGGGGACATTCAAGAGACCCAGTACTTC. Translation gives CASSGDIQETQYF.

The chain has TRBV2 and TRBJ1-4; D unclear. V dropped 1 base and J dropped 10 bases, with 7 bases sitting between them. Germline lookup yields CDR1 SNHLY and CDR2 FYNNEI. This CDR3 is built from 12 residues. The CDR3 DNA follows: TGTGCCAGCAGTGAAGTTTCAGGAAAACTGTTTTTT. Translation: CASSEVSGKLFF. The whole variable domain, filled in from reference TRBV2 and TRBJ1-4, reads EPEVTQTPSHQVTQMGQEVILRCVPISNHLYFYWYRQILGQKVEFLVSFYNNEISEKSEIFDDQFSVERPDGSNFTLKIRSTKLEDSAMYFCASSEVSGKLFFGSGTQLSVL.

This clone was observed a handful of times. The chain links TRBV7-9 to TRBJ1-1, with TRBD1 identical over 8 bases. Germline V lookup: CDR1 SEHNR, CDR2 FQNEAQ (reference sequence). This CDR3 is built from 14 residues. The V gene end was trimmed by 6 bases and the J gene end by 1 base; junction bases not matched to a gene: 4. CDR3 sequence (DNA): TGTGCCAGCAGTGTGGGACAGGAGAACACTGAAGCTTTCTTT. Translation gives CASSVGQENTEAFF.

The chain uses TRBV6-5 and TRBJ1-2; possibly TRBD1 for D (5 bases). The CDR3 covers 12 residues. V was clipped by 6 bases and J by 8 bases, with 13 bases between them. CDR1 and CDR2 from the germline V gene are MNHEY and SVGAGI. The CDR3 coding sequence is TGTGCCAGCAGCCGGGCAGGGTACGGCTACACCTTC. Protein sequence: CASSRAGYGYTF.

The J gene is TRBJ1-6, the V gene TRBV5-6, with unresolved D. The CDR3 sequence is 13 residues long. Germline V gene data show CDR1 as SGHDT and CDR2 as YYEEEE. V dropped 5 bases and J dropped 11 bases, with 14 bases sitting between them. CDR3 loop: CASRPGPAAPLHF. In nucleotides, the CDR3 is TGTGCCAGCAGACCCGGACCGGCGGCACCCCTCCACTTT.

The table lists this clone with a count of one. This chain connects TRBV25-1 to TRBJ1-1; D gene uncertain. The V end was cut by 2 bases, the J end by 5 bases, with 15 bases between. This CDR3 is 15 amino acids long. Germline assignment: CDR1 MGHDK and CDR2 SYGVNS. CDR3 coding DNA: TGTGCCAGCAGTGAAGGGAAAGGGTCTTTTACTGAAGCTTTCTTT. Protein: CASSEGKGSFTEAFF.

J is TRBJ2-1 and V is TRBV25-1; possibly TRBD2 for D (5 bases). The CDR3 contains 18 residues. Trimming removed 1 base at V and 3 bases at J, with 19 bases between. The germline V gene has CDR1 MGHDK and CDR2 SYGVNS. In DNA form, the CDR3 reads TGTGCCAGCAGTGAATCGAATCCCGGGGAGAGGTTCTACAATGAGCAGTTCTTC. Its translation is CASSESNPGERFYNEQFF.

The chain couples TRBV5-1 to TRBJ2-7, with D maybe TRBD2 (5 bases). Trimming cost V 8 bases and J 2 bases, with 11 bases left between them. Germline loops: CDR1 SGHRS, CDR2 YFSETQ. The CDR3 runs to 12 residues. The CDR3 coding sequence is TGCGCCAGTTCCGACGGGACCTACGAGCAGTACTTC. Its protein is CASSDGTYEQYF.

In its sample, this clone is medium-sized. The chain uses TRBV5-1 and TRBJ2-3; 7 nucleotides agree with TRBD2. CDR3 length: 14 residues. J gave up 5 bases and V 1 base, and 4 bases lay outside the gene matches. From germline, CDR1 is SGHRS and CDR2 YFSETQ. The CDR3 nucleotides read TGCGCCAGCAGCTTGCGGGAGGCAGGAGATACGCAGTATTTT. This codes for CASSLREAGDTQYF.

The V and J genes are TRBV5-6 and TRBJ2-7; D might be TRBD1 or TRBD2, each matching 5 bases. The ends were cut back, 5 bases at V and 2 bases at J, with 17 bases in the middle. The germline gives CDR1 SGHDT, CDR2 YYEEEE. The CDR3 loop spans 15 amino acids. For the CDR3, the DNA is TGTGCCAGCAGGGGACGTGGCCTAAGTCCCTACGAGCAGTACTTC. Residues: CASRGRGLSPYEQYF.

CDR3 DNA: TGTGCCAGCAGCTTAGGGCTAGCGGGACTAGCCAAAAACATTCAGTACTTC. Translation gives CASSLGLAGLAKNIQYF. J is TRBJ2-4 and V is TRBV7-2; TRBD2 matches at 9 bases. V shed 1 base and J 0 bases; nucleotides not matched to a gene: 4. Germline V gives CDR1 SGHTA, CDR2 FQGNSA. The CDR3 runs to 17 residues. Full variable domain (missing parts from reference TRBV7-2 and TRBJ2-4): GAGVSQSPSNKVTEKGKDVELRCDPISGHTALYWYRQSLGQGLEFLIYFQGNSAPDKSGLPSDRFSAERTGGSVSTLTIQRTQQEDSAVYLCASSLGLAGLAKNIQYFGAGTRLSVL.

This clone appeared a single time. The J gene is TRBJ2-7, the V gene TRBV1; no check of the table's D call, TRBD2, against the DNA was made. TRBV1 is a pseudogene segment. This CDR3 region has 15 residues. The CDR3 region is CTSSHRGREPWEQYF. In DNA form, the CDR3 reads TGCACCAGCAGCCACCGGGGCCGGGAGCCGTGGGAGCAGTACTTC.

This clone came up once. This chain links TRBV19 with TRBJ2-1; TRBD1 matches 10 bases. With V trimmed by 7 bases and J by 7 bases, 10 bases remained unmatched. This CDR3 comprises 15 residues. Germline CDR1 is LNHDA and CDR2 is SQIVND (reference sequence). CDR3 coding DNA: TGTGCCAGTAATTTCGGGACAGGGGTAAGGAATGAGCAGTTCTTC. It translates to CASNFGTGVRNEQFF.

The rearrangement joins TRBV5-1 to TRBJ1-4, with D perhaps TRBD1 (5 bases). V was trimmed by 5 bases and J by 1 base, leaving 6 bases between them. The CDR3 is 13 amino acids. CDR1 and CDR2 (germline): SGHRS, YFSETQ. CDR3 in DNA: TGCGCCAGCAGGGGGCTAACTAATGAAAAACTGTTTTTT. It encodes CASRGLTNEKLFF.